The clone carrying this TCR beta chain was picked up a small number of times. Its antigen is still unknown. Gene names and germline refer to mouse. The CDR3 extends 1 residue past the end of the read, so its final part is completed from the germline J gene. This specimen belongs to a study of tissue T cells after allogeneic stem cell transplantation. Overall study findings and caveats: Few T cell clones were shared across patients, but motif clusters showed tissue-specific shared signatures.

Survey-depth TCRbeta CDR3 sequencing reported V/J genes and productive frequencies. Only in-frame clones appear in the TCRdb table, and some are missing; sequencing was by immunoSEQ multiplex PCR. The table includes approximately 490 clones, under 75% detected once. Trimming pared 5 bases from V and 2 bases from J, leaving 8 bases between. CDR1 is FNHDT and CDR2 is SITEND in the germline V gene (reference sequence). This CDR3 has 12 residues. The sequence came from a female BALB/c mouse in good health. Strain haplotype (MHC): H2-d. Sequencing was carried out using gut tissue. The chain recombines TRBV19 with TRBJ2-7; D might be TRBD1 or TRBD2, each matching 5 bases. The CDR3 DNA, read in part, is TGTGCCAGCAGGCGGGACGCCTATGAACAGTAC. This gives the protein CASRRDAYEQY. The CDR3 in its entirety is CASRRDAYEQYF.